A selection of T cell receptor beta chains follows, all from one sample in a study of B cell selection in AIRE deficiency. Sequencing used immunoSEQ multiplex PCR; TCRdb keeps in-frame clones, though not all of them. The sample includes fewer than 30,000 clones, approximately 96% of them seen just once. Source material: conventional CD4+ T cells sorted from PBMCs. These receptors came from a human donor with AIRE deficiency. CDR3s include the opening cysteine and the closing phenylalanine or tryptophan. A D gene is named only where the DNA matches it firmly. Rows give clone size only sometimes, using once, few, many, or a class for an expanded clone.

>NA|TRBJ1-6|NA|TRBV30|12
CAWSVRGSPLHF
TGTGCCTGGAGTGTACGGGGTTCACCCCTCCACTTT
>NA|TRBJ2-3|NA|TRBV10-3|13
CASRLGLTDTQYF
TGTGCCTCCCGACTAGGGTTAACAGATACGCAGTATTTT
>NA|TRBJ2-3|TRBD2|TRBV7-2|15
CASSFRLAGTDTQYF
TGTGCCAGCAGCTTTCGGCTAGCGGGCACAGATACGCAGTATTTT
>NA|TRBJ1-4|NA|TRBV19|15
CASTMGGGRVEKLFF
TGTGCCAGTACCATGGGAGGGGGTCGGGTGGAAAAACTGTTTTTT
>NA|TRBJ2-1|NA|TRBV6-5|15
CASSSPAGPNNEQFF
TGTGCCAGCAGTTCGCCGGCGGGACCCAACAATGAGCAGTTCTTC
>NA|TRBJ2-1|NA|TRBV7-8|16
CASSLEISSGPAGQFF
TGTGCCAGCAGCCTTGAGATAAGTAGCGGACCGGCTGGGCAGTTCTTC
>NA|TRBJ2-6|NA|TRBV15|16
CATSRGGGAGANVLTF
TGTGCCACCAGCAGAGGAGGGGGGGCCGGGGCCAACGTCCTGACTTTC
>NA|TRBJ1-4|TRBD1|TRBV5-1|15
CASSVGTGGAEKLFF
TGCGCCAGCAGCGTCGGGACAGGGGGCGCGGAAAAACTGTTTTTT
>NA|TRBJ2-3|NA|TRBV27|15
CASSSLSGGPDTQYF
TGTGCCAGCAGTTCCTTGAGTGGGGGCCCAGATACGCAGTATTTT
>NA|TRBJ1-2|TRBD1|TRBV5-4|17
CASSLPGTGIGNYGYTF
TGTGCCAGCAGCCTTCCCGGGACAGGGATCGGGAACTATGGCTACACCTTC
>NA|TRBJ2-7|NA|TRBV7-8|15
CASSVRAGGFYEQYF
TGTGCCAGCAGCGTCAGGGCCGGGGGATTCTACGAGCAGTACTTC
>NA|TRBJ1-2|TRBD1|TRBV28|17
CASSEAGQGKSRGGYTF
TGTGCCAGCAGCGAGGCGGGACAGGGGAAGAGTAGGGGTGGCTACACCTTC
>NA|TRBJ2-3|TRBD1|TRBV19|18
CASSTTGATFERTDTQYF
TGTGCCAGTAGTACGACAGGGGCGACCTTTGAGCGCACAGATACGCAGTATTTT
>NA|TRBJ2-7|NA|TRBV7-2|15
CASSRSENIAYEQYF
TGTGCCAGCAGCCGCTCTGAGAATATAGCCTACGAGCAGTACTTC
>NA|TRBJ2-5|TRBD2|TRBV27|15
CASSFSGRAAKTQYF
TGTGCCAGCAGTTTCAGCGGGAGGGCGGCGAAGACCCAGTACTTC
>NA|TRBJ1-1|NA|TRBV18|12
CASSREGAEAFF
TGTGCCAGCTCACGAGAGGGGGCTGAAGCTTTCTTT
>NA|TRBJ2-6|TRBD1|TRBV9|19
CASSPGDRGLGSGANVLTF
TGTGCCAGCAGCCCAGGGGACAGGGGGCTTGGGTCTGGGGCCAACGTCCTGACTTTC
>NA|TRBJ2-6|TRBD1|TRBV18|17
CASSPLPQGPGANVLTF
TGTGCCAGCTCACCTCTTCCACAGGGGCCAGGGGCCAACGTCCTGACTTTC
>NA|TRBJ1-1|NA|TRBV5-4|14
CASSLSGANTEAFF
TGTGCCAGCAGCTTAAGCGGTGCGAACACTGAAGCTTTCTTT
>once|TRBJ1-4|NA|TRBV18|15
CASADGFPTNEKLFF
TGTGCCAGCGCCGACGGATTCCCAACTAATGAAAAACTGTTTTTT
>NA|TRBJ1-6|NA|TRBV7-2|14
CASSRGQYNSPLHF
TGTGCCAGCAGCCGAGGACAGTATAATTCACCCCTCCACTTT
>NA|TRBJ1-2|NA|TRBV28|15
CASSFGRGAGYGYTF
TGTGCCAGCAGTTTCGGGCGGGGGGCTGGCTATGGCTACACCTTC
>NA|TRBJ2-7|TRBD1|TRBV9|16
CASSGSPGQGKYEQYF
TGTGCCAGCAGCGGCTCCCCGGGACAGGGAAAGTACGAGCAGTACTTC
>NA|TRBJ2-7|TRBD1|TRBV6-4|14
CASKETGSSYEQYF
TGTGCCAGCAAGGAGACAGGGAGCTCCTACGAGCAGTACTTC
>once|TRBJ1-1|TRBD1|TRBV11-2|14
CASSMGQGNTEAFF
TGTGCCAGCAGCATGGGACAGGGAAATACTGAAGCTTTCTTT
>NA|TRBJ2-2|TRBD2|TRBV6-6|14
CASMIAGGGGELFF
TGTGCCAGCATGATAGCGGGAGGGGGCGGGGAGCTGTTTTTT
>NA|TRBJ2-1|TRBD2|TRBV7-2|17
CASSLSPLAGGSNEQFF
TGTGCCAGCAGCTTATCCCCGCTAGCGGGAGGATCGAATGAGCAGTTCTTC
>NA|TRBJ1-1|NA|TRBV30|13
CAWSQFGSTEAFF
TGTGCCTGGAGTCAATTCGGGAGTACTGAAGCTTTCTTT
>once|TRBJ2-3|TRBD2|TRBV5-6|17
CASRGTGRADYTDTQYF
TGTGCCAGCAGGGGTACCGGGAGGGCCGACTATACAGATACGCAGTATTTT
>NA|TRBJ2-1|TRBD2|TRBV11-3|17
CASSLSPAGGSYNEQFF
TGTGCCAGCAGCTTAAGCCCAGCGGGAGGGTCCTACAATGAGCAGTTCTTC
>NA|TRBJ1-6|NA|TRBV30|16
CAWSVRTASYNSPLHF
TGTGCCTGGAGTGTACGGACAGCCTCCTATAATTCACCCCTCCACTTT
>NA|TRBJ2-7|NA|TRBV14|14
CASSPLQQTYEQYF
TGTGCCAGCAGCCCCTTACAGCAAACCTACGAGCAGTACTTC
>once|TRBJ2-5|NA|TRBV2|12
CAIRLIEETQYF
TGTGCCATAAGGTTGATTGAAGAGACCCAGTACTTC
>NA|TRBJ2-1|TRBD2|TRBV2|16
CASNLRLAGPHNEQFF
TGTGCCAGCAACCTCAGACTAGCGGGACCCCACAATGAGCAGTTCTTC
>NA|TRBJ2-7|NA|TRBV5-5|15
CASSLEAFSSYEQYF
TGTGCCAGCAGCTTGGAGGCCTTCAGCTCCTACGAGCAGTACTTC
>NA|TRBJ1-1|NA|TRBV5-4|14
CASSLGGDYTEAFF
TGTGCCAGCAGCTTGGGAGGGGATTACACTGAAGCTTTCTTT
>NA|TRBJ2-7|TRBD1|TRBV6-5|14
CASTTRDSPYEQYF
TGTGCCAGCACCACAAGGGACAGCCCCTACGAGCAGTACTTC
>NA|TRBJ2-6|NA|TRBV19|14
CASSTVQRANVLTF
TGTGCCAGTAGTACGGTTCAAAGGGCCAACGTCCTGACTTTC
>NA|TRBJ2-1|NA|TRBV28|14
CASSFWVTFYEQFF
TGTGCCAGCAGTTTTTGGGTGACTTTTTATGAGCAGTTCTTC